This TCR beta chain is drawn from a study of shared clonotypes between healthy human individuals. Study observations and caveats: Clonotype sharing among donors likely depends on sequencing depth. Relative to their counterparts shared across all four donors, non-shared clonotypes exhibited diminished generation probabilities.

It was 150 to 250 ng DNA, 33,000 or so T cell genomes, that sorted-subset replicate PCRs used. Produced via immunoSEQ multiplex PCR; TCRdb's table is partial and in-frame only. The sample contains fewer than 3 million clones, less than 95% of which appear only once. The CDR3 is 13 residues long. Trimming stripped 10 bases from V and 3 bases from J, with 13 bases between. CDR1 and CDR2 (germline): MDHEN, SYDVKM. Partitioning of CD4+ cells yielded a CD45RA+ naive subset and a CD45RA-negative memory subset. As concerns this clone: As yet, its antigen is unknown.

This TCR derives from a man aged 18 to 35 in good health. Some clones in this sample may be carry-over from other donors' samples. Sequencing was carried out using naive CD4+ T cells from PBMCs. This sample's subset: CD45RA+ positively selected. V gene TRBV28 combines with J gene TRBJ1-5; D may be TRBD1 (5 bases). CDR3 sequence: CATRQTTNQPQHF. In DNA form, the CDR3 reads TGTGCCACCCGACAGACCACCAATCAGCCCCAGCATTTT.